These 15 T cell receptor beta chains came from one sample sequenced in a study of blood T cell repertoires in COVID-19 (TCRdb year 2020). The library relied on the immunoSEQ multiplex PCR assay. Here the immuneACCESS table is served through TCRdb, limited to in-frame sequences with V and J called. Missing clones are a known gap in these copies; in checked studies unresolved V genes cover under half, and the rest lacks a known reason. Here the sample has about 59,000 clones; less than 90% occur a single time. The leading ten clones occupy roughly 5% of the sample. Material for sequencing was peripheral blood. These receptors were obtained from a man older than 75 in a cohort sampled during active COVID-19.

The CDR3 sequence is CASTPRQGIYEQYF. The CDR3 DNA reads TGTGCCAGTACTCCCAGGCAGGGGATTTACGAGCAGTACTTC. This chain links TRBV19 with TRBJ2-7, with a tentative D call TRBD1 (6 bases). The V and J ends lost 7 bases and 4 bases respectively, with 17 bases between them. The CDR3 contains 14 residues. The germline V gene encodes CDR1 LNHDA and CDR2 SQIVND (reference sequence).

The chain recombines TRBV7-9 with TRBJ1-4; 7 bases are shared with TRBD1. This CDR3 spans 16 amino acids. V lost 0 bases and J lost 4; bases outside the gene matches: 5. Germline V lookup: CDR1 SEHNR, CDR2 FQNEAQ (reference sequence). The CDR3 reads CASSLATGPLNEKLFF. The CDR3 DNA is TGTGCCAGCAGCTTAGCGACAGGGCCACTTAATGAAAAACTGTTTTTT.

The chain joins TRBV9 to TRBJ2-1; unclear D gene. The V gene's germline CDR1 is SGDLS and CDR2 YYNGEE. This CDR3 is 15 amino acids long. Trimming took off 0 bases at V and 1 base at J, with 8 bases between the two ends. CDR3 sequence reads: CASSVESHSYNEQFF. The CDR3 nucleotides read TGTGCCAGCAGCGTAGAATCCCATTCCTACAATGAGCAGTTCTTC.

This clone was detected once. CDR3 sequence (DNA): TGTGCCAGCAGCTTTGCGGCAGGGGGGACAGATACGCAGTATTTT. Protein: CASSFAAGGTDTQYF. The V gene is TRBV7-3, the J gene TRBJ2-3; weak D call: TRBD1 (7 bases). This CDR3 is 15 amino acids long. Trimming took off 3 bases at V and 3 bases at J, with 13 bases between the two ends. Per germline, CDR1 SGHTA and CDR2 FQGTGA.

This rearrangement joins TRBV19 to TRBJ1-2; 8 bases line up with TRBD1. The V and J ends lost 5 bases and 8 bases, in that order; junction bases with no gene match: 16. The germline V gene has CDR1 LNHDA and CDR2 SQIVND (reference sequence). This CDR3 spans 16 amino acids. The CDR3 region has the DNA TGTGCCAGTAGTCTGGGACAGGCCGTTACGATCCACGGCTACACCTTC. Encoded protein: CASSLGQAVTIHGYTF.

This sequence joins TRBV18 and TRBJ2-1; 9 bases are shared with TRBD2. V shed 3 bases, J shed 7 bases, and the junction held 4 bases outside the gene matches. CDR3 length: 14 residues. Looked up from germline, CDR1 is KGHSH and CDR2 is LQKENI. The CDR3, as DNA: TGTGCCAGCTCACCCGGGACTAGCAGTAATGAGCAGTTCTTC. Residues: CASSPGTSSNEQFF.

V is TRBV16 and J is TRBJ2-1; 8 positions match TRBD2. Per germline, CDR1 KGHSY and CDR2 FQNENV. The CDR3 is 18 amino acids. V lost 1 base to trimming and J lost 1 base; unmatched junction nucleotides: 9. CDR3 protein: CASSQLFEAGASYNEQFF. The CDR3 DNA reads TGTGCCAGCAGCCAATTATTCGAAGCGGGAGCATCCTACAATGAGCAGTTCTTC.

A word on this clone: The identical CDR3 is also encoded by other nucleotide sequences in the sample. V and J are TRBV9 and TRBJ2-1; 9 bases are shared with TRBD2. CDR3 length: 15 amino acids. Trimming at V came to 0 bases and at J to 4 bases, leaving 2 bases not matched to a gene. The germline CDR1 and CDR2 sequences are SGDLS and YYNGEE. The CDR3 reads CASSVDSGGYNEQFF. CDR3 DNA sequence: TGTGCCAGCAGCGTAGATAGCGGGGGTTACAATGAGCAGTTCTTC.

The rearrangement uses TRBV11-2 and TRBJ2-7, with TRBD1 identical over 8 bases. In germline, CDR1 is SGHAT, CDR2 FQNNGV. V shed 9 bases and J 4 bases; nucleotides not matched to a gene: 11. The CDR3 runs 14 residues. The CDR3 region is CASRGQGGPYEQYF. In nucleotides, the CDR3 is TGTGCCAGTCGTGGACAGGGCGGGCCTTACGAGCAGTACTTC. Drawing the rest from reference TRBV11-2 and TRBJ2-7, the complete variable domain is EAGVAQSPRYKIIEKRQSVAFWCNPISGHATLYWYQQILGQGPKLLIQFQNNGVVDDSQLPKDRFSAERLKGVDSTLKIQPAKLEDSAVYLCASRGQGGPYEQYFGPGTRLTVT.

V is TRBV5-4 and J is TRBJ2-1; TRBD2 matches at 11 bases. The CDR3 spans 15 residues. The germline V gene has CDR1 SGHNT and CDR2 YYREEE (reference sequence). V shed 0 bases and J 7 bases; nucleotides not matched to a gene: 3. In DNA, the CDR3 is TGTGCCAGCAGCTTGGGACTAGCGGGACAAAATGAGCAGTTCTTC. Translated, it gives CASSLGLAGQNEQFF.

This clone has more than one count but fewer than ten. For the CDR3, the DNA is TGTGCCAGCAGTTTATCCAGGGGCACAGATACGCAGTATTTT. Residues: CASSLSRGTDTQYF. The rearrangement uses TRBV27 and TRBJ2-3; perhaps TRBD1 as D (5 bases). CDR3 size: 14 residues. Germline CDR1 MNHEY, CDR2 SMNVEV (reference sequence). Trimming took 0 bases from V and 1 from J, leaving 5 bases between them.

CDR3 nucleotides: TGTGCCAGCTTATCTCGGGGGGAGACCCAGTACTTC. Protein sequence: CASLSRGETQYF. V and J are TRBV12-3 or TRBV12-4 and TRBJ2-5; the D gene is possibly TRBD2 (6 bases). The CDR3 has 12 residues. The V and J ends lost 8 bases and 5 bases respectively, with 12 bases between them.

The V and J genes are TRBV5-8 and TRBJ1-4, with TRBD1 as a possible D gene (6 bases). The CDR3 has 14 residues. The germline CDR1 and CDR2 sequences are SGHTS and YDEGEE. The V end was cut by 4 bases, the J end by 8 bases, with 15 bases between. CDR3 sequence reads: CASSNPGAKEKLFF. The CDR3 DNA follows: TGTGCCAGCAGCAACCCAGGGGCAAAGGAAAAACTGTTTTTT.

The chain uses TRBV7-9 and TRBJ2-1; D is uncertain. With 2 bases removed from V and 0 bases from J, the gap between germline ends came to 8 bases. The CDR3 is made up of 15 amino acids. Germline V gene sequence: CDR1 SEHNR, CDR2 FQNEAQ (reference sequence). Here the CDR3 DNA reads TGTGCCAGCAGCTTAAGCCTGAGCTCCTACAATGAGCAGTTCTTC. The encoded protein is CASSLSLSSYNEQFF.

The chain employs TRBV6-2 or TRBV6-3 and TRBJ1-2; no reliable D call. The CDR3 is made up of 16 amino acids. V lost 0 bases, J lost 0 bases, and 11 bases lay in between. Germline values: CDR1 MNHEY, CDR2 SVGEGT. CDR3 in amino acids: CASSYSLEAANYGYTF. DNA for the CDR3: TGTGCCAGCAGTTACTCGTTGGAGGCAGCTAACTATGGCTACACCTTC.